These T cell receptor beta chains were read from a single sample in a study of blood T cell repertoires in COVID-19. Clones were sequenced by immunoSEQ multiplex PCR, and TCRdb holds only the in-frame ones, with some missing. This sample has approximately 260,000 clones, with 70% to 90% found just once. Sequencing was done on a sample of PBMCs or T cells enriched from blood (not recorded which). The receptors stem from a woman in her 50s who had been exposed to COVID-19. Both conserved end residues are part of each CDR3. Clone size is not always given. Where it is, it says once, few, many or a class for expanded clones.

J gene,clone size,V gene,CDR3 protein
TRBJ1-4,.,TRBV6-1,CASSEGPGMEKLFF
TRBJ2-1,.,TRBV27,CASSLSAGELNEQFF
TRBJ1-1,.,TRBV19,CASGRFEAFF
TRBJ1-2,.,TRBV5-1,CASSLGRGAGYGYTF
TRBJ2-7,few,TRBV5-1,CASKRQENYEQYF
TRBJ1-1,.,TRBV18,CASSPDKGLPLYTEAFF
TRBJ1-1,many,TRBV28,CASSLGTGNAFF
TRBJ2-3,.,TRBV2,CASRASGGAADTQYF
TRBJ2-1,few,TRBV5-8,CASSLRTRRWGDEQFF
TRBJ1-3,few,TRBV5-5,CASSQDPGYGNTIYF
TRBJ1-5,.,TRBV27,CASSPQGNQPQHF
TRBJ1-5,.,TRBV28,CASSTGYPNQPQHF
TRBJ2-3,few,TRBV28,CASSTSGEDTQYF
TRBJ1-4,.,TRBV4-3,CASSQNTEEGVLFF
TRBJ1-5,.,TRBV27,CASSFSTGPQPQHF
TRBJ2-7,.,TRBV11-1,CASSRLTLQGSHEQYF
TRBJ1-2,.,TRBV2,CASSEMASSYGYTF
TRBJ2-7,once,TRBV27,CASSPLTGYEQYF
TRBJ2-3,.,TRBV29-1,CSVKKGAGADTQYF
TRBJ2-1,few,TRBV5-1,CASSLGTSNLHEQFF
TRBJ2-3,many,TRBV24-1,CATSDMRAGFLNTQYF
TRBJ2-7,.,TRBV5-4,CASSDRALLSYEQYF
TRBJ2-6,once,TRBV7-2,CASVREGASGANVLTF
TRBJ1-2,.,TRBV2,CASSYLRTGGDYGYTF
TRBJ1-5,few,TRBV18,CASSHRDAPTQPQHF
TRBJ2-6,.,TRBV9,CASSVGGRGANVLTF
TRBJ1-2,.,TRBV4-3,CASSQGARTEGYTF